This TCR beta chain was captured in a study of blood T cells in healthy people across ages. Study outcomes and limitations: A roughly linear age-dependent decrease characterized TCR beta diversity per million T cells.

The CDR3 sequence is 16 residues long. V was cut by 0 bases and J by 3 bases, with 14 bases left in between. CDR1 MNHEY and CDR2 SVGAGI come from the germline V gene. The authors ran a second PCR of 7 to 11 cycles using a sample-barcoded 5' primer and a J-beta primer mix. In TCRdb, the 5' RACE reads were re-called with MiXCR into one record per CDR3 protein. The sample contains some 370,000 distinct CDR3 sequences, more than 45% of which appear only once. A few counts support this clonotype. The antigen remains undetermined. The chain couples TRBV6-5 to TRBJ1-1; a possible D gene is TRBD1 (6 bases). The specimen was blood. This TCR derives from a man in his sixties in good health. The CDR3 sequence is CASSYSLSGGDTEAFF. Written as DNA, the CDR3 is TGTGCCAGCAGTTACTCTCTCTCGGGGGGCGACACTGAAGCTTTCTTT.